This T cell receptor beta chain was sequenced in a study of OX40 agonist ivuxolimab in advanced cancers. On the study more broadly: Ivuxolimab, which is an agonistic anti-OX40 (CD134) antibody, was administered to the patients. Three dose-escalation patients had partial responses: one with hepatocellular carcinoma and two with cutaneous melanoma.

Comment on this clone: Its antigen is still unknown.

Germline lookup yields CDR1 SGDLS and CDR2 YYNGEE. Trimming removed 3 bases from V and 3 bases from J, with 13 bases in between. The CDR3 loop spans 15 amino acids. General study points: Also present in some nonresponders was a low level of normalized T-cell clonal expansion.

Sequenced by immunoSEQ multiplex PCR; TCRdb stores in-frame clones only, minus some. In the table there are 100,000 to 150,000 clones, under 95% of which are singletons. V and J are TRBV9 and TRBJ2-1; the D gene is possibly TRBD2 (5 bases). This receptor was obtained from an adult with an advanced solid tumor such as melanoma, head and neck, liver or kidney cancer. The material was CD4+ or CD8+ T cells sorted from blood, obtained in a trial of the OX40 agonist ivuxolimab. DNA of the CDR3: TGTGCCAGCAGCGCCTGGGAGAGAGGCTACAATGAGCAGTTCTTC. Its protein is CASSAWERGYNEQFF. Filled out from reference TRBV9 and TRBJ2-1, the complete variable domain reads DSGVTQTPKHLITATGQRVTLRCSPRSGDLSVYWYQQSLDQGLQFLIQYYNGEERAKGNILERFSAQQFPDLHSELNLSSLELGDSALYFCASSAWERGYNEQFFGPGTRLTVL.